This T cell receptor beta chain originates from a study of blood T cell repertoires in COVID-19. About the study: Collection of acute and convalescent COVID-19 samples took place in the United States, Italy and Spain.

Methods used by the authors: For nucleated cells, counts were estimated from reference gene primer amplification. Generated by immunoSEQ multiplex PCR, the TCRdb table keeps only in-frame clones and is missing some. V and J calls and clone size are given by that table; D and trimming were obtained from the DNA. The data hold approximately 310,000 clones, with less than 85% observed a single time. The cohort comprised adults aged 18 to 89 years residing in approximately 22 US areas. Donors were grouped by their self-reported clinical history. This CDR3 contains 14 residues. The V end was cut by 5 bases, the J end by 2 bases, with 13 bases between. Germline loops: CDR1 SGHNT, CDR2 YYREEE (reference sequence).

The chain employs TRBV5-4 and TRBJ1-2; possible D gene TRBD1, 6 bases. Source material: PBMCs or T cells enriched from blood (not recorded which). This TCR came from a woman in her twenties or thirties who had been exposed to COVID-19. CDR3 DNA: TGTGCCAGCAGATCCCAAGGACAGAACTATGGCTACACCTTC. Its protein is CASRSQGQNYGYTF.